The present TCR beta chain was sequenced within a study of preoperative IRX-2 immunotherapy in early breast cancer (dated by TCRdb to the late 2010s). Details on this clone: It has no known antigen specificity. One base away there is no much larger clone; base qualities are not given.

The treatment or condition label here, explained by the study, means: preoperative locoregional IRX-2 cytokine immunotherapy. The samples were obtained from a phase Ib study that tested preoperative, locoregional IRX-2 cytokine immunotherapy designed to prime immune responses. Patients with early-stage breast cancer who were given IRX-2 before surgery served as donors. The library was prepared using the immunoSEQ multiplex PCR assay. TCRdb's version of the immuneACCESS table is confined to in-frame rearrangements and falls short of the full clone set. An unresolved V gene accounts for under half of the shortfall where checked; the remainder is of unknown origin. The sample data list some 22,000 clones, and 75% to 90% of these were observed just once. The ten largest clones take up approximately 9% of the sample. For CDR1 and CDR2, the germline V gene lists SNHLY and FYNNEI. Reading from cysteine to phenylalanine, the CDR3 counts 13 amino acids. The retained sequence is limited to the CDR3, 39 bases, with the frame set at the first base. Relative to germline, V is missing 6 bases and J is missing 7 bases, with 4 bases of the junction outside any gene match.

Sequencing used tumor tissue, obtained after IRX-2 immunotherapy. The receptor was isolated from a human donor with breast cancer. The chain was built from TRBV2 and TRBJ1-5, and 9 bases in between align with TRBD1. The CDR3 protein: CASSTGTGQPQHF. The nucleotides are TGTGCCAGCAGCACAGGGACAGGGCAGCCCCAGCATTTT.